This T cell receptor (beta chain) was profiled in a study of cytomegalovirus exposure and HLA in healthy donors. Study in general: The same platform was used for the 110 or so validation repertoires and the approximately 670 first-cohort repertoires, a later analysis reported.

Worth noting for this clone: Its cognate antigen is unknown.

Study observations and caveats: Using the classifier, cytomegalovirus status was reportedly diagnosed with high specificity and sensitivity.

The V end lost 5 bases, the J end lost 3 bases, and 10 bases lay between the germline ends. Germline lookup yields CDR1 MNHEY and CDR2 SVGAGI. The length of the CDR3 is 13 residues. Produced via immunoSEQ multiplex PCR; TCRdb's table is partial and in-frame only. The table shows fewer than 400,000 clones, with 88% occurring only once. The chain recombines TRBV6-5 with TRBJ1-1, with unresolved D. Sequencing was performed on PBMCs. The source is a man aged 30 to 45 in good health and CMV-seronegative. DNA of the CDR3: TGTGCCAGCAGTGAGGTACACTACACTGAAGCTTTCTTT. Its translation is CASSEVHYTEAFF.